This passage covers 27 T cell receptor beta chains from one sample sequenced in a study of cytomegalovirus exposure and HLA in healthy donors. In the PCR, 60 Vbeta and 13 Jbeta primers were used. Here immunoSEQ multiplex PCR was the method, and the copy in TCRdb shows in-frame clones only, minus some. Among some 110,000 clones listed, about 79% were seen once. Sequencing was performed on PBMCs. The receptors stem from a man younger than 45 in good health and CMV-seropositive.

This clone was seen a few times. As DNA, the CDR3 is TGTGCCACCAGCAGAGACGGGTTCGGTGGCTACACCTTC. Its translation: CATSRDGFGGYTF. V is TRBV15 and J is TRBJ1-2; no clear D gene. Germline V gives CDR1 LNHNV, CDR2 YYDKDF (reference sequence). The CDR3 length is 13 residues. The germline V and J ends were trimmed by 0 bases and 7 bases, with 9 bases remaining between them.

This clone has only one observation. DNA for the CDR3: TGTGCCAGCAGCGTATGGGACAGGGGAACTGAAGCTTTCTTT. Translation gives CASSVWDRGTEAFF. This rearrangement joins TRBV9 to TRBJ1-1, with 10 bases fitting TRBD1. With 1 base clipped from V and 5 bases from J, the junction kept 2 bases outside the gene matches. CDR1 and CDR2 (germline): SGDLS, YYNGEE. The CDR3 consists of 14 residues.

The CDR3: CASSSQETGLFF. CDR3 in DNA: TGTGCCAGCAGCAGCCAAGAGACAGGTCTGTTTTTT. The chain uses TRBV11-2 and TRBJ1-4; tentative D call: TRBD1 (6 bases). Trimming removed 5 bases at V and 14 bases at J, with 15 bases between. CDR1 is SGHAT, CDR2 FQNNGV, per germline. CDR3 size: 12 residues.

J is TRBJ2-5 and V is TRBV5-1; a weak D match, TRBD1 (5 bases). Germline loops: CDR1 SGHRS, CDR2 YFSETQ. The CDR3 runs 14 residues. Between the trimmed V and J ends, which lost 1 base and 5 bases, there was a span of 12 bases. The CDR3 nucleotides are TGCGCCAGCAGCTTGACAGGACGGCGGGAGACCCAGTACTTC. It encodes CASSLTGRRETQYF.

The chain combines TRBV27 with TRBJ2-2, with D possibly matching TRBD1 (5 bases). V lost 5 bases, J lost 2 bases, and 12 bases lay in between. Germline CDR1 reads MNHEY; CDR2 reads SMNVEV (reference sequence). This CDR3 is 15 amino acids long. The CDR3 coding sequence is TGTGCCAGCAGTATCCAGGGCCCCAACACCGGGGAGCTGTTTTTT. Translated: CASSIQGPNTGELFF.

This clone was recorded once. The rearrangement links TRBV4-3 to TRBJ1-2; D is possibly TRBD1 (5 bases). CDR3 length: 16 amino acids. Looked up from germline, CDR1 is LGHNA and CDR2 is YSLEER. Trimming removed 1 base from V and 3 bases from J, with 15 bases in between. The CDR3 DNA is TGCGCCAGCAGCCAAGGTGGGGCGACAGAAGACTATGGCTACACCTTC. The encoded protein is CASSQGGATEDYGYTF.

This clone was seen only a few times. The chain links TRBV15 to TRBJ2-7; 11 nucleotides agree with TRBD2. Germline V gives CDR1 LNHNV, CDR2 YYDKDF (reference sequence). V was clipped by 9 bases and J by 1 base; unmatched bases: 2. The CDR3 has 13 residues. The CDR3 spells CATTSGASYEQYF. The CDR3 nucleotides read TGTGCCACGACTAGCGGGGCTTCCTACGAGCAGTACTTC.

The rearrangement joins TRBV4-2 to TRBJ2-3, with 7 positions matching TRBD2. Germline lookup yields CDR1 LGHNA and CDR2 YNFKEQ. The junction had 12 bases not matched to a gene; V was cut back by 1 base and J by 2 bases. The CDR3 totals 18 residues. The CDR3 protein is CASSQVFFTGGPTDTQYF. The CDR3 region has the DNA TGTGCCAGCAGCCAAGTGTTTTTTACGGGGGGACCCACAGATACGCAGTATTTT.

CDR3 protein: CASSMNRYYGYTF. Here the CDR3 DNA reads TGTGCCAGCAGCATGAACAGGTACTATGGCTACACCTTC. J is TRBJ1-2 and V is TRBV5-5; D perhaps matches TRBD1 (5 bases). In germline, CDR1 is SGHKS, CDR2 YYEKEE (reference sequence). The CDR3 length is 13 residues. V was trimmed by 4 bases and J by 3 bases, leaving 10 bases between them.

The sample holds a few counts of this clone. The chain has TRBV2 and TRBJ1-1; 9 positions agree with TRBD1. Germline V gives CDR1 SNHLY, CDR2 FYNNEI. This CDR3 has 15 residues. V lost 4 bases to trimming and J lost 6 bases; unmatched junction nucleotides: 9. The CDR3 region is CASSALTTGGAEAFF. The DNA for the CDR3 is TGTGCCAGCAGTGCCCTCACCACAGGGGGCGCTGAAGCTTTCTTT.

The chain is built from TRBV27 and TRBJ2-7; 7 nucleotides line up with TRBD1. The CDR3 runs 13 residues. Per the germline V gene, CDR1 is MNHEY and CDR2 is SMNVEV (reference sequence). The J segment lost 4 bases and the V segment lost 5 bases, leaving 5 bases of the junction unmatched. The CDR3 here is CASSRDSSYEQYF. The CDR3 region has the DNA TGTGCCAGCAGTCGGGACAGTTCTTACGAGCAGTACTTC.

The rearrangement uses TRBV7-3 and TRBJ2-1; 9 nucleotides match TRBD2. V was clipped by 5 bases and J by 7 bases; unmatched bases: 24. CDR1 and CDR2 from the germline V gene are SGHTA and FQGTGA. This CDR3 contains 20 residues. The CDR3 loop reads CASSPQGTSLGERSLNEQFF. CDR3 DNA sequence: TGTGCCAGCAGCCCGCAGGGGACTAGCCTGGGAGAGAGAAGTTTAAATGAGCAGTTCTTC.

The J gene is TRBJ2-7, the V gene TRBV30; possibly TRBD2 for D (6 bases). V was clipped by 0 bases and J by 6 bases, with 12 bases between them. Looked up from germline, CDR1 is GTSNPN and CDR2 is SVGIG (reference sequence). This CDR3 contains 13 residues. CDR3 region: CAWSVGDGSEQYF. The DNA of the CDR3 is TGTGCCTGGAGTGTTGGGGACGGGAGCGAGCAGTACTTC.

The chain carries TRBV7-3 and TRBJ2-2; D perhaps matches TRBD1 (6 bases). Trimming stripped 5 bases from V and 5 bases from J, with 9 bases between. CDR1 and CDR2 from the germline V gene are SGHTA and FQGTGA. This CDR3 contains 13 residues. The CDR3 nucleotides are TGTGCCAGCAGCCAAGGACAGACCGGGGAGCTGTTTTTT. Translation gives CASSQGQTGELFF.

The gene calls are TRBV5-4 and TRBJ2-7, with 7 nucleotides matching TRBD2. Trimming cost V 5 bases and J 5 bases; bases outside gene matches: 13. The CDR3 spans 15 residues. CDR1 and CDR2 from the germline V gene are SGHNT and YYREEE (reference sequence). In DNA form, the CDR3 reads TGTGCCAGCAGGCGGGGAGGGGTAGCGATTGACGAGCAGTACTTC. This sequence encodes CASRRGGVAIDEQYF. The complete variable domain, with remaining parts taken from reference TRBV5-4 and TRBJ2-7, reads ETGVTQSPTHLIKTRGQQVTLRCSSQSGHNTVSWYQQALGQGPQFIFQYYREEENGRGNFPPRFSGLQFPNYSSELNVNALELDDSALYLCASRRGGVAIDEQYFGPGTRLTVT.

This rearrangement joins TRBV6-5 to TRBJ2-3; D is perhaps TRBD2 (5 bases). This CDR3 has 13 amino acids. Trimming pared 6 bases from V and 10 bases from J, leaving 17 bases between. The germline V gene has CDR1 MNHEY and CDR2 SVGAGI. For the CDR3, the DNA is TGTGCCAGCAGACCCTTGGAGCCTAGCCCGCAGTATTTT. As protein: CASRPLEPSPQYF.

This chain joins TRBV5-4 and TRBJ2-3; D is unclear. Germline V gene data show CDR1 as SGHNT and CDR2 as YYREEE (reference sequence). Deletions cut 1 base from V and 3 bases from J, with 15 bases between. The CDR3 loop spans 16 amino acids. CDR3 protein: CASSLLWSAQTDTQYF. The CDR3, as DNA: TGTGCCAGCAGCTTGCTCTGGAGTGCACAAACAGATACGCAGTATTTT.

The rearrangement uses TRBV21-1 and TRBJ2-4; TRBD2 is taken as the D call from the table, unchecked against the DNA. TRBV21-1 is marked as a pseudogene. This CDR3 has 16 amino acids. The CDR3 protein is CASSSQRGRAKNIQYF. For the CDR3, the DNA is TGTGCCAGCAGCTCCCAGCGGGGACGGGCCAAAAACATTCAGTACTTC.

V usage is TRBV7-9 and J usage is TRBJ1-2, with 7 bases aligning to TRBD1. Trimming at V came to 5 bases and at J to 2 bases, leaving 14 bases not matched to a gene. The CDR3 has 17 residues. Germline V CDR1 and CDR2: SEHNR, FQNEAQ (reference sequence). CDR3 DNA: TGTGCCAGCAGCATCCGGGACAGCGCCGGAAGGAACTATGGCTACACCTTC. Protein sequence: CASSIRDSAGRNYGYTF.

The genes are TRBV9 and TRBJ2-7; 7 bases fit TRBD1. The CDR3 loop spans 12 amino acids. Trimming took 4 bases from V and 3 from J; bases not matched to a gene: 1. Per the germline V gene, CDR1 is SGDLS and CDR2 is YYNGEE. Here the CDR3 reads CASSRDSYEQYF. DNA of the CDR3: TGTGCCAGCAGCCGGGACAGCTACGAGCAGTACTTC.

This chain uses TRBV28 with TRBJ1-5, with D possibly TRBD1 on 5 matching bases. Germline assignment: CDR1 MDHEN and CDR2 SYDVKM. This CDR3 has 12 amino acids. Between the trimmed V and J ends, which lost 2 bases and 7 bases, there was a span of 6 bases. CDR3: CASSLAGQPQHF. The CDR3 DNA sequence: TGTGCCAGCAGTTTAGCAGGGCAGCCCCAGCATTTT. Full variable domain (outside the CDR3, taken from reference TRBV28 and TRBJ1-5): DVKVTQSSRYLVKRTGEKVFLECVQDMDHENMFWYRQDPGLGLRLIYFSYDVKMKEKGDIPEGYSVSREKKERFSLILESASTNQTSMYLCASSLAGQPQHFGDGTRLSIL.

The genes are TRBV20-1 and TRBJ1-1; possibly TRBD1 for D (6 bases). The CDR3 length is 11 residues. The V end was cut by 8 bases, the J end by 5 bases, with 12 bases between. Looked up from germline, CDR1 is DFQATT and CDR2 is SNEGSKA (reference sequence). The CDR3 loop reads CSPVRGTEAFF. In DNA form, the CDR3 reads TGCAGTCCGGTCAGGGGAACTGAAGCTTTCTTT.

This clone was seen a handful of times. The gene calls are TRBV11-3 and TRBJ1-1; D uncertain. The CDR3 consists of 13 residues. The germline V gene encodes CDR1 SGHNT and CDR2 YENEEA. With 4 bases removed from V and 0 bases from J, the gap between germline ends came to 6 bases. The CDR3 sequence is CASSSSVNTEAFF. For the CDR3, the DNA is TGTGCCAGCAGCTCCTCAGTGAACACTGAAGCTTTCTTT.

This clone was seen only a few times. The chain combines TRBV7-2 with TRBJ2-5; D possibly corresponds to TRBD2 (6 bases). The CDR3 covers 15 residues. Germline V CDR1 and CDR2: SGHTA, FQGNSA. V was trimmed by 3 bases and J by 1 base, leaving 12 bases between them. CDR3: CASSLNGGSQETQYF. The CDR3 bases are TGTGCCAGCAGCTTGAATGGGGGGTCCCAAGAGACCCAGTACTTC. The whole variable domain, remainder taken from reference TRBV7-2 and TRBJ2-5, is GAGVSQSPSNKVTEKGKDVELRCDPISGHTALYWYRQSLGQGLEFLIYFQGNSAPDKSGLPSDRFSAERTGGSVSTLTIQRTQQEDSAVYLCASSLNGGSQETQYFGPGTRLLVL.

The rearrangement joins TRBV2 to TRBJ2-3; D gene uncertain. Germline V CDR1 and CDR2: SNHLY, FYNNEI. The CDR3 has 11 amino acids. V lost 7 bases and J 4 bases, leaving 6 bases between the germline ends. For the CDR3, the DNA is TGTGCCAGCATTATCTCAGATACGCAGTATTTT. This gives the protein CASIISDTQYF.

This clone was seen once. The chain has TRBV2 and TRBJ2-1; 8 bases are a match to TRBD2. V dropped 3 bases and J dropped 4; count of bases not matched to a gene: 8. Per germline, CDR1 SNHLY and CDR2 FYNNEI. CDR3 length: 16 residues. CDR3 amino acids: CASSEPLAGLYNEQFF. The CDR3 region has the DNA TGTGCCAGCAGTGAGCCGCTAGCGGGCCTTTACAATGAGCAGTTCTTC.

The genes are TRBV11-1 and TRBJ1-2; D uncertain. This CDR3 comprises 14 residues. V dropped 5 bases and J dropped 9 bases, with 19 bases sitting between them. From germline, CDR1 is SGHAT and CDR2 FQDESV (reference sequence). This CDR3 reads CASSPDPSVGSYTF. The CDR3 bases are TGTGCCAGCAGCCCGGACCCAAGCGTCGGGAGCTACACCTTC.